The 27 T cell receptor beta chains in this list originate from one sample, sequenced in a study of post-analysis software for immune sequencing data. Unique-molecular-identifier-tagged TCR beta cDNA libraries were used. TCRdb redid the calling of the PCR reads with MiXCR, one entry per CDR3 protein. This table has about 820,000 distinct CDR3 sequences, about 50% appearing once. Points from the study as a whole: About five TRBV segments, including TRBV5-6, TRBV5-1 and TRBV20-1, were more frequent in patients than controls.

Which antigens these TCRs recognize remains unknown. Source material: blood. These receptors all come from a girl aged 10-17 years with multiple sclerosis.

The chain uses TRBV20-1 and TRBJ1-1, with a weak D call TRBD1 (6 bases). V was cut by 0 bases and J by 1 base, with 9 bases left in between. The CDR3 consists of 14 residues. CDR1 and CDR2 from the germline V gene are DFQATT and SNEGSKA (reference sequence). DNA for the CDR3: TGCAGTGCTAGAGACAGGGGCCCGAACACTGAAGCTTTCTTT. Protein: CSARDRGPNTEAFF.

The V call is TRBV6-6, the J call TRBJ2-4; unclear D gene. The CDR3 totals 11 residues. From germline, CDR1 is MNHNY and CDR2 SVGAGI (reference sequence). Trimming took 5 bases from V and 10 from J, leaving 9 bases between them. The CDR3 coding sequence is TGTGCCAGCAGTGTCCTTAAGATTCAGTACTTC. Its protein product is CASSVLKIQYF.

The chain carries TRBV5-1 and TRBJ2-1; 8 bases map to TRBD1. The CDR3 covers 16 residues. Germline values: CDR1 SGHRS, CDR2 YFSETQ. Trimming cost V 3 bases and J 8 bases; bases outside gene matches: 13. CDR3 loop: CASSWTLWGTGDEQFF. DNA of the CDR3: TGCGCCAGCAGCTGGACCCTCTGGGGGACAGGCGATGAGCAGTTCTTC.

The chain couples TRBV29-1 to TRBJ2-7; 7 bases line up with TRBD2. V shed 3 bases, J shed 12 bases, and the junction held 8 bases outside the gene matches. The germline V gene has CDR1 SQVTM and CDR2 ANQGSEA. The CDR3 is made up of 11 amino acids. CDR3 in amino acids: CSVEAGTNPYF. CDR3 in DNA: TGCAGCGTTGAGGCGGGGACTAATCCGTACTTC.

The rearrangement joins TRBV5-1 to TRBJ2-1; tentatively, D is TRBD1 or TRBD2 (5 bases each). The J call may be faulty, since TRBJ2-7 better matches the DNA end. Looked up from germline, CDR1 is SGHRS and CDR2 is YFSETQ. The CDR3 extends over 16 amino acids. The CDR3 loop reads CASSPWTGDGGDEQYF. In nucleotides, the CDR3 is TGCGCCAGCAGCCCTTGGACCGGGGATGGGGGTGACGAGCAGTACTTC.

This clonotype was seen only a few times. The chain links TRBV2 to TRBJ2-1; tentative D call: TRBD2 (6 bases). The CDR3 consists of 15 residues. The ends were cut back, 5 bases at V and 2 bases at J, with 13 bases in the middle. Germline V CDR1 and CDR2: SNHLY, FYNNEI. The CDR3, as DNA: TGTGCCAGCAGTTTGACTGGGGGGACCTACAATGAGCAGTTCTTC. It encodes CASSLTGGTYNEQFF.

The rearrangement links TRBV20-1 to TRBJ2-3, with 9 bases lining up with TRBD1. Germline assignment: CDR1 DFQATT and CDR2 SNEGSKA (reference sequence). J lost 6 bases, V lost 5 bases, and 6 bases had no gene match. There are 13 residues in the CDR3. This CDR3 is CSAVTGGDDTQYF. CDR3 DNA sequence: TGCAGTGCTGTCACAGGGGGCGACGATACGCAGTATTTT.

The chain links TRBV6-6 to TRBJ2-5; unclear D gene. CDR3 length: 11 amino acids. V shed 10 bases and J shed 5 bases, with 11 bases lying between them. Germline V gene data show CDR1 as MNHNY and CDR2 as SVGAGI (reference sequence). The CDR3 region is CATNLVETQYF. As DNA, the CDR3 is TGTGCCACCAACCTGGTGGAGACCCAGTACTTC.

V gene TRBV24-1 combines with J gene TRBJ2-7; D is perhaps TRBD2 (5 bases). Per the germline V gene, CDR1 is KGHDR and CDR2 is SFDVKD. The CDR3 extends over 15 amino acids. Trimming shortened V by 0 bases and J by 4 bases, and 12 bases separated the two germline ends. DNA for the CDR3: TGTGCCACCAGTGATTTGATCGGGGATTATTACGAGCAGTACTTC. It is translated as CATSDLIGDYYEQYF.

The chain couples TRBV29-1 to TRBJ2-6; a weak D match, TRBD1 (6 bases). Germline V gene data show CDR1 as SQVTM and CDR2 as ANQGSEA. V lost 4 bases to trimming and J lost 0 bases, with 10 bases between them. The CDR3 extends over 15 amino acids. The CDR3 region is CSVGQDRSGANVLTF. The DNA of the CDR3 is TGCAGCGTTGGACAGGACCGCTCTGGGGCCAACGTCCTGACTTTC.

The chain uses TRBV4-2 and TRBJ2-7; 13 nucleotides agree with TRBD2. Trimming took 0 bases from V and 7 from J; bases not matched to a gene: 12. Germline loops: CDR1 LGHNA, CDR2 YNFKEQ. The CDR3 runs to 18 residues. The CDR3, as DNA: TGTGCCAGCAGCCAAGATTGGGCGGGACTAGCGGGATCGGAAGAGCAGTACTTC. This translates into CASSQDWAGLAGSEEQYF.

This clonotype came up a few times. The chain carries TRBV5-1 and TRBJ2-4; maybe TRBD1 (6 bases). The CDR3 has 13 amino acids. The V gene lost 3 bases and the J gene lost 11 bases, with 15 bases spanning the gap. Germline V gives CDR1 SGHRS, CDR2 YFSETQ. The CDR3 DNA follows: TGCGCCAGCAGCTATGACAGCTGGGGGCTTCAGTACTTC. It translates to CASSYDSWGLQYF.

In this sample, this clonotype turned up a few times. This sequence joins TRBV29-1 and TRBJ2-3; 9 bases map to TRBD1. The CDR3 runs to 13 residues. CDR1 is SQVTM, CDR2 ANQGSEA, per germline. After removal of 6 bases from V and 3 bases from J, the junction contained 4 bases not matched to a gene. The DNA of the CDR3 is TGCAGCGTCGGACAGGGGAAGACAGATACGCAGTATTTT. The encoded protein is CSVGQGKTDTQYF.

As regards this clonotype: One end of the junction does not line up with germline, which may come from a read error. This rearrangement joins TRBV5-1 to TRBJ2-1; 10 bases are a match to TRBD1. Germline V gene sequence: CDR1 SGHRS, CDR2 YFSETQ. The CDR3 is 15 amino acids. CDR3 sequence: CASYRTGQGNNKQFF. The CDR3 nucleotides read TGCGCCAGCTACAGGACGGGACAGGGGAACAATAAGCAGTTCTTC.

The chain recombines TRBV10-3 with TRBJ2-3; possible D gene TRBD2, 5 bases. The CDR3 consists of 19 residues. Trimming removed 8 bases at V and 2 bases at J, with 29 bases between. Germline assignment: CDR1 ENHRY and CDR2 SYGVKD. CDR3 in amino acids: CAIRVRGGPQGTVTDTQYF. Written as DNA, the CDR3 is TGTGCCATCCGTGTACGTGGCGGGCCACAAGGAACTGTCACAGATACGCAGTATTTT.

The chain employs TRBV11-1 and TRBJ2-1; 14 bases line up with TRBD2. V shed 5 bases, J shed 8 bases, and the junction held 5 bases outside the gene matches. This CDR3 comprises 15 residues. Looked up from germline, CDR1 is SGHAT and CDR2 is FQDESV (reference sequence). The CDR3 sequence is CASSPTSGGAYEQFF. The CDR3 DNA follows: TGTGCCAGCAGCCCGACTAGCGGGGGGGCGTATGAGCAGTTCTTC.

The J gene is TRBJ2-7, the V gene TRBV9; TRBD1 aligns across 7 bases. Per germline, CDR1 SGDLS and CDR2 YYNGEE. The CDR3 runs to 15 residues. V shed 0 bases, J shed 3 bases, and the junction held 6 bases outside the gene matches. CDR3 sequence reads: CASSVGRGGDYEQYF. CDR3 sequence (DNA): TGTGCCAGCAGCGTAGGCCGAGGGGGCGACTACGAGCAGTACTTC.

The gene calls are TRBV20-1 and TRBJ1-2, with no clear D. CDR1 and CDR2 from the germline V gene are DFQATT and SNEGSKA (reference sequence). V was pared by 7 bases and J by 1 base, with 10 bases between. The CDR3 covers 12 residues. Written as DNA, the CDR3 is TGCAGTGTTGGGCGGCTTAACTATGGCTACACCTTC. It codes for CSVGRLNYGYTF.

As regards this clonotype: One junction end disagrees with the germline gene, perhaps due to a read error. V is TRBV5-1 and J is TRBJ2-5; 8 nucleotides match TRBD1. Germline values: CDR1 SGHRS, CDR2 YFSETQ. CDR3 length: 15 amino acids. The CDR3 nucleotides read TGCACCAGCAGCACCAGGACAGGGCCGGAAAAGCGGCAGTACTTC. Residues: CTSSTRTGPEKRQYF.

The chain combines TRBV7-2 with TRBJ1-2, with D perhaps TRBD1 (6 bases). The V gene's germline CDR1 is SGHTA and CDR2 FQGNSA. Trimming left V 5 bases short and J 6 bases short, with 16 bases between. CDR3 length: 14 residues. DNA of the CDR3: TGTGCCAGCAGCCGGCGGGGGGCAGAGAATGGCTACACCTTC. It encodes CASSRRGAENGYTF.

This clonotype was recorded only once. The chain employs TRBV5-1 and TRBJ2-7, with no clear D. V gave up 0 bases and J gave up 0 bases, with 13 bases separating them. This CDR3 region has 16 residues. Germline V gene data show CDR1 as SGHRS and CDR2 as YFSETQ. The CDR3 nucleotides are TGCGCCAGCAGCTTGGATGCCCTACTTAGCTCCTACGAGCAGTACTTC. It translates to CASSLDALLSSYEQYF.

The chain carries TRBV6-5 and TRBJ1-4; D perhaps matches TRBD1 (6 bases). The length of the CDR3 is 14 residues. V was clipped by 5 bases and J by 8 bases, with 15 bases between them. CDR1 is MNHEY and CDR2 is SVGAGI in the germline V gene. Written as DNA, the CDR3 is TGTGCCAGCAGTCCTTGGGGGGGCTGGGAAAAACTGTTTTTT. Protein sequence: CASSPWGGWEKLFF.

A single count supports this clonotype. This chain connects TRBV7-9 to TRBJ2-1; a weak D match, TRBD2 (6 bases). CDR1 and CDR2 (germline): SEHNR, FQNEAQ (reference sequence). Deletions cut 2 bases from V and 7 bases from J, with 15 bases between. The CDR3 is 15 residues long. CDR3 nucleotides: TGTGCCAGCAGCTTAAGGGGAGGATGGAAGAATGAGCAGTTCTTC. Its protein product is CASSLRGGWKNEQFF.

This chain uses TRBV2 with TRBJ2-4, with D possibly matching TRBD2 (6 bases). The last part of the DNA fits TRBJ2-7 better; the J call may be wrong. Germline CDR1 reads SNHLY; CDR2 reads FYNNEI. This CDR3 is 11 amino acids long. The CDR3 sequence: CATTGDYEQYF. The CDR3 DNA reads TGTGCCACCACGGGGGACTACGAGCAGTACTTC.

The chain carries TRBV12-3 or TRBV12-4 and TRBJ2-4, with TRBD1 matching over 7 bases. The J call may be incorrect, as the DNA end agrees better with TRBJ2-7. The CDR3 is 15 amino acids. CDR3 amino acids: CASLPTRDRSHEQYF. The CDR3 nucleotides are TGTGCCAGCCTACCCACCCGGGACAGATCCCACGAGCAGTACTTC.

Only a few counts were recorded for this clonotype. The CDR3 nucleotides read TGCAGCGTCCCACCGCCTAGCGGACGCACAGATACGCAGTATTTT. The encoded protein is CSVPPPSGRTDTQYF. This chain connects TRBV29-1 to TRBJ2-3; TRBD2 matches 7 bases. Losses at the gene ends were 6 bases for V and 1 base for J; bases not matched to a gene: 10. Germline V gene lookup returns CDR1 SQVTM and CDR2 ANQGSEA. This CDR3 has 15 residues.

The chain joins TRBV10-3 to TRBJ1-2, with 8 bases fitting TRBD1. The CDR3 has 17 amino acids. Germline V gene data show CDR1 as ENHRY and CDR2 as SYGVKD. The V and J ends lost 2 bases and 2 bases, in that order; junction bases with no gene match: 10. CDR3 protein: CAISEDVGQGENYGYTF. The CDR3 DNA follows: TGTGCCATCAGTGAGGATGTTGGACAGGGAGAAAACTATGGCTACACCTTC.